Sequencing of this T cell receptor (beta chain) was carried out in a study of graft-versus-host responses after intestinal transplantation. Study context: Recipients underwent multivisceral, liver-intestinal, or isolated intestinal transplants.

Study results and limitations: Early after transplant, HvG declines were associated with peak levels of circulating GvH clones.

V was pared by 2 bases and J by 1 base, with 12 bases between. CDR3 length: 15 residues. CDR1 SGHTA and CDR2 FQGNSA come from the germline V gene. Only a few counts were recorded for this clone. Its cognate antigen is unknown. Repertoires were generated with immunoSEQ multiplex PCR, while TCRdb's copy carries only in-frame clones and drops some. The profile shows some 120,000 clones, around 94% of them singletons. The J gene is TRBJ2-7, the V gene TRBV7-2; D ambiguous. The material sequenced was unstimulated CD4+ T cells sorted from spleen or lymph node cells, taken before transplant. This receptor was identified in a human donor who was the organ donor for an intestinal transplant. The CDR3, as DNA: TGTGCCAGCAGCTTACAGCGCGGCCTATCCTACGAGCAGTACTTC. As protein: CASSLQRGLSYEQYF.